Ten or more counts support the clone carrying this T cell receptor (beta chain). These data belong to a study of T cells in Graves' hyperthyroidism and ophthalmopathy. Recently diagnosed hyperthyroidism of less than 2 months' duration affected patients aged 18 to 65. The V gene's germline CDR1 is SNHLY and CDR2 FYNNEI. J was trimmed by 5 bases and V by 8 bases; bases with no gene match: 11. The CDR3 length is 16 residues. It was RNA transcripts that yielded the amplified TCR beta CDR3 regions. First-round RT-PCR with HTBI primers amplified the TCR CDR3 region. Using its own MiXCR run on the multiplex PCR reads, TCRdb lists one record per CDR3 protein. Found here are about 510,000 distinct CDR3 sequences, 14% of them singletons; the top ten hold more than 11%.

This TCR came from a woman in her thirties or forties with Graves' hyperthyroidism. This chain links TRBV2 with TRBJ2-1; 11 positions match TRBD2. The specimen was blood. Here the CDR3 reads CASGFETSGINNEQFF. In nucleotides, the CDR3 is TGTGCCAGCGGGTTCGAGACTAGCGGGATAAACAATGAGCAGTTCTTC.